These 23 T cell receptor beta chains came from one sample sequenced in a study of cytomegalovirus exposure and HLA in healthy donors. Sequencing used immunoSEQ multiplex PCR; TCRdb keeps in-frame clones, though not all of them. The data hold over 200,000 clones, with over 80% observed a single time. Sequencing was done on a sample of PBMCs. Every receptor here comes from a woman aged 18 to 35 in good health and CMV-seronegative.

This clone has just a few counts. The rearrangement joins TRBV30 to TRBJ1-4, with D possibly being TRBD1 (5 bases). V was trimmed by 4 bases and J by 8 bases, leaving 11 bases between them. The CDR3 covers 12 residues. Germline V gene lookup returns CDR1 GTSNPN and CDR2 SVGIG (reference sequence). CDR3 sequence (DNA): TGTGCCTGGACCTCTGGGGGGGAAAAACTGTTTTTT. Translating gives CAWTSGGEKLFF.

The rearrangement links TRBV6-6 to TRBJ1-1, with D uncertain. V was cut by 6 bases and J by 8 bases, with 19 bases left in between. This CDR3 comprises 14 residues. Germline V CDR1 and CDR2: MNHNY, SVGAGI (reference sequence). The CDR3 protein is CASRMIDTGGEAFF. DNA for the CDR3: TGTGCCAGCAGGATGATCGACACGGGCGGCGAAGCTTTCTTT.

The chain combines TRBV11-2 with TRBJ2-7; D gene uncertain. The V and J ends lost 5 bases and 3 bases respectively, with 17 bases between them. Germline lookup yields CDR1 SGHAT and CDR2 FQNNGV. CDR3 length: 15 amino acids. CDR3 amino acids: CASSQEWLPLYEQYF. The DNA for the CDR3 is TGTGCCAGCAGCCAGGAGTGGTTACCCCTCTACGAGCAGTACTTC.

This clone was observed a handful of times. The chain recombines TRBV27 with TRBJ2-7, with 11 bases aligning to TRBD2. The J segment lost 6 bases and the V segment lost 5 bases, leaving 9 bases of the junction unmatched. CDR1 MNHEY and CDR2 SMNVEV come from the germline V gene (reference sequence). The CDR3 runs 15 residues. DNA of the CDR3: TGTGCCAGCAGTCTTCAGACTAGCGGGGTCTCCGAGCAGTACTTC. Amino acids: CASSLQTSGVSEQYF.

This chain joins TRBV28 and TRBJ2-1; no clear D. The CDR3 is 12 amino acids. V lost 3 bases and J lost 5, with 5 bases in between. Germline-derived CDR1 and CDR2 are MDHEN and SYDVKM. Here the CDR3 DNA reads TGTGCCAGCAGTTTGATAAACAATGAGCAGTTCTTC. Protein product: CASSLINNEQFF.

In its sample, this clone was seen once. This rearrangement joins TRBV7-6 to TRBJ2-1; D may be TRBD2 (5 bases). Germline lookup yields CDR1 SGHVS and CDR2 FNYEAQ. Trimming took off 5 bases at V and 0 bases at J, with 11 bases between the two ends. The CDR3 length is 15 residues. CDR3 sequence reads: CASSRTGSSYNEQFF. As DNA, the CDR3 is TGTGCCAGCAGCCGGACTGGGAGCTCCTACAATGAGCAGTTCTTC.

The chain links TRBV2 to TRBJ2-1, with 7 bases identical to TRBD2. Germline CDR1 reads SNHLY; CDR2 reads FYNNEI. The ends lost 6 bases at V and 2 bases at J; junction bases unmatched: 13. This CDR3 is 17 amino acids long. CDR3 DNA sequence: TGTGCCAGCAGGCCAACCCCTAGCGGTTCTACCTACAATGAGCAGTTCTTC. It yields the protein CASRPTPSGSTYNEQFF.

The chain recombines TRBV2 with TRBJ2-5, with 10 bases aligning to TRBD2. In germline, CDR1 is SNHLY, CDR2 FYNNEI. V trimming: 2 bases; J trimming: 2 bases; junction bases outside the gene matches: 14. The CDR3 contains 19 residues. CDR3: CASSEIPGLANNIQETQYF. The DNA of the CDR3 is TGTGCCAGCAGTGAAATACCGGGACTAGCGAATAACATTCAAGAGACCCAGTACTTC.

The DNA of the CDR3 is TGTGCCAGCAGCACCGGGCGGAACAGGGCTTTTAATTCACCCCTCCACTTT. Translating gives CASSTGRNRAFNSPLHF. The rearrangement uses TRBV7-2 and TRBJ1-6, with TRBD1 as a possible D gene (6 bases). Trimming removed 5 bases at V and 6 bases at J, with 20 bases between. This CDR3 region has 17 residues. The V gene's germline CDR1 is SGHTA and CDR2 FQGNSA.

J is TRBJ1-4 and V is TRBV19; the D gene is possibly TRBD1 (6 bases). Germline CDR1 LNHDA, CDR2 SQIVND (reference sequence). The germline V and J ends were trimmed by 6 bases and 2 bases, with 10 bases remaining between them. This CDR3 region has 14 residues. The CDR3 bases are TGTGCCAGTAGGGGGACAATTACTAATGAAAAACTGTTTTTT. It translates to CASRGTITNEKLFF.

In this sample, this clone turned up a few times. The chain uses TRBV6-1 and TRBJ1-5; no reliable D call. CDR1 MNHNS and CDR2 SASEGT come from the germline V gene. The CDR3 loop spans 15 amino acids. V lost 1 base to trimming and J lost 0 bases, with 7 bases between them. The CDR3 DNA follows: TGTGCCAGCAGTGAAGTTTACAATAGCAATCAGCCCCAGCATTTT. Its protein is CASSEVYNSNQPQHF.

The chain joins TRBV27 to TRBJ2-7, with a possible D match to TRBD2 (6 bases). V lost 7 bases and J 3 bases, leaving 28 bases between the germline ends. Germline assignment: CDR1 MNHEY and CDR2 SMNVEV (reference sequence). The CDR3 has 18 residues. This chain's CDR3 is CASKKQPPARGRGYEQYF. DNA for the CDR3: TGTGCCAGCAAAAAACAACCCCCCGCGCGGGGTCGGGGCTACGAGCAGTACTTC.

This chain connects TRBV5-1 to TRBJ1-1; the D gene is possibly TRBD1 (5 bases). Germline CDR1 reads SGHRS; CDR2 reads YFSETQ. Trimming removed 5 bases at V and 3 bases at J, with 20 bases between. CDR3 length equals 16 residues. Written as DNA, the CDR3 is TGCGCCAGCAGGAGGGGAAGGGACGGACCCGACACTGAAGCTTTCTTT. Protein sequence: CASRRGRDGPDTEAFF. Full variable domain (missing parts from reference TRBV5-1 and TRBJ1-1): KAGVTQTPRYLIKTRGQQVTLSCSPISGHRSVSWYQQTPGQGLQFLFEYFSETQRNKGNFPGRFSGRQFSNSRSEMNVSTLELGDSALYLCASRRGRDGPDTEAFFGQGTRLTVV.

The chain is built from TRBV28 and TRBJ2-7, with 11 bases matching TRBD1. V shed 10 bases and J 4 bases; nucleotides not matched to a gene: 6. Germline CDR1 is MDHEN and CDR2 is SYDVKM. The CDR3 contains 13 residues. Here the CDR3 reads CAIEGQGAYEQYF. As DNA, the CDR3 is TGTGCCATAGAAGGACAGGGGGCATACGAGCAGTACTTC. Full variable domain (missing parts from reference TRBV28 and TRBJ2-7): DVKVTQSSRYLVKRTGEKVFLECVQDMDHENMFWYRQDPGLGLRLIYFSYDVKMKEKGDIPEGYSVSREKKERFSLILESASTNQTSMYLCAIEGQGAYEQYFGPGTRLTVT.

V usage is TRBV6-5 and J usage is TRBJ2-5; 7 positions match TRBD2. The CDR3 extends over 14 amino acids. Germline V gives CDR1 MNHEY, CDR2 SVGAGI. J gave up 4 bases and V 7 bases, and 9 bases lay outside the gene matches. In nucleotides, the CDR3 is TGTGCCAGCACCCCGGTCGGCGGGGGAGAGACCCAGTACTTC. Its translation is CASTPVGGGETQYF.

The rearrangement links TRBV28 to TRBJ2-1; 15 bases align to TRBD2. The CDR3 spans 17 residues. The junction had 4 bases not matched to a gene; V was cut back by 3 bases and J by 4 bases. Germline CDR1 and CDR2: MDHEN and SYDVKM. CDR3 residues: CASSFSGLAGGYNEQFF. As DNA, the CDR3 is TGTGCCAGCAGTTTCTCTGGACTAGCGGGAGGGTACAATGAGCAGTTCTTC.

This sequence joins TRBV25-1 and TRBJ1-2; no clear D. The V gene's germline CDR1 is MGHDK and CDR2 SYGVNS. The V end was cut by 2 bases, the J end by 4 bases, with 8 bases between. The CDR3 contains 13 residues. Written as DNA, the CDR3 is TGTGCCAGCAGTGAAGCTGCCTCCTATGGCTACACCTTC. It specifies CASSEAASYGYTF.

This chain links TRBV11-2 with TRBJ2-1; D remains ambiguous. From germline, CDR1 is SGHAT and CDR2 FQNNGV. V was pared by 6 bases and J by 2 bases, with 8 bases between. The CDR3 contains 13 residues. CDR3 sequence: CASSSATYNEQFF. Here the CDR3 DNA reads TGTGCCAGCAGTTCCGCGACCTACAATGAGCAGTTCTTC. Full variable domain (rest looked up from reference TRBV11-2 and TRBJ2-1): EAGVAQSPRYKIIEKRQSVAFWCNPISGHATLYWYQQILGQGPKLLIQFQNNGVVDDSQLPKDRFSAERLKGVDSTLKIQPAKLEDSAVYLCASSSATYNEQFFGPGTRLTVL.

This clone was counted between two and nine times. The chain couples TRBV7-8 to TRBJ1-6; 8 positions agree with TRBD1. Per the germline V gene, CDR1 is SGHVS and CDR2 is FQNEAQ. The CDR3 consists of 15 residues. The ends lost 1 base at V and 11 bases at J; junction bases unmatched: 7. The CDR3: CASSLGGQGLPPLHF. CDR3 nucleotides: TGTGCCAGCAGCTTAGGAGGACAGGGCCTCCCACCCCTCCACTTT.

This clone was recorded once. V gene TRBV7-6 combines with J gene TRBJ2-7, with 10 bases matching TRBD2. CDR1 is SGHVS, CDR2 FNYEAQ, per germline. This CDR3 has 15 residues. With V trimmed by 1 base and J by 7 bases, 7 bases remained unmatched. Here the CDR3 DNA reads TGTGCCAGCAGCTTAGTGGGGAGCGGGAGGGGTGAGCAGTACTTC. It encodes CASSLVGSGRGEQYF. The whole variable domain, filled in from reference TRBV7-6 and TRBJ2-7, reads GAGVSQSPRYKVTKRGQDVALRCDPISGHVSLYWYRQALGQGPEFLTYFNYEAQQDKSGLPNDRFSAERPEGSISTLTIQRTEQRDSAMYRCASSLVGSGRGEQYFGPGTRLTVT.

This clone showed up just a few times. The J gene is TRBJ2-3, the V gene TRBV13; 12 bases match TRBD2. The CDR3 sequence is 15 residues long. The germline V gene encodes CDR1 PRHDT and CDR2 FYEKMQ (reference sequence). Losses at the gene ends were 5 bases for V and 5 bases for J; bases not matched to a gene: 5. The CDR3 reads CASSTRLAGEDTQYF. CDR3 nucleotide sequence: TGTGCCAGCAGCACACGACTAGCGGGGGAAGATACGCAGTATTTT.

The chain links TRBV13 to TRBJ1-1, with a possible D match to TRBD1 (5 bases). Germline assignment: CDR1 PRHDT and CDR2 FYEKMQ (reference sequence). V was clipped by 4 bases and J by 5 bases, with 17 bases between them. This CDR3 contains 15 residues. CDR3 sequence (DNA): TGTGCCAGCAGCTCCCCCGGAAAAGGGGATACTGAAGCTTTCTTT. This gives the protein CASSSPGKGDTEAFF.

This clone occurred once. The chain combines TRBV7-9 with TRBJ1-1; D may be TRBD1 (5 bases). With 4 bases removed from V and 6 bases from J, the gap between germline ends came to 18 bases. Germline values: CDR1 SEHNR, CDR2 FQNEAQ (reference sequence). This CDR3 has 15 residues. The CDR3 DNA is TGTGCCAGCAGCTCGATCGGGGCATTGGGCGCTGAAGCTTTCTTT. Amino acids: CASSSIGALGAEAFF. The full variable domain, its missing parts supplied by reference TRBV7-9 and TRBJ1-1, is DTGVSQNPRHKITKRGQNVTFRCDPISEHNRLYWYRQTLGQGPEFLTYFQNEAQLEKSRLLSDRFSAERPKGSFSTLEIQRTEQGDSAMYLCASSSIGALGAEAFFGQGTRLTVV.